Following are 24 T cell receptor beta chains from one sample sequenced in a study of identical twins. One entry per CDR3 protein results from TCRdb running MiXCR on the 5' RACE reads. The table lists about 250,000 distinct CDR3 sequences, approximately 8.3% of them singletons. These same records also appear under a second study, on yellow fever vaccine responses in identical twins.

Input material: CD8+ T cells sorted from blood. The origin of the receptors is a woman between 18 and 30 years old in good health.

The table lists this clonotype with a few counts. The chain's CDR3 is CASSFRASGSYEQYF. The CDR3 DNA reads as TGTGCCAGCAGTTTTCGGGCTAGCGGGAGTTACGAGCAGTACTTC. V and J are TRBV12-3 or TRBV12-4 and TRBJ2-7, with 10 bases lining up with TRBD2. The CDR3 runs 15 residues. V was pared by 3 bases and J by 4 bases, with 6 bases of the junction left unmatched.

This clonotype was picked up a small number of times. The chain has TRBV28 and TRBJ2-2; 7 nucleotides line up with TRBD2. The CDR3 contains 16 residues. Germline lookup yields CDR1 MDHEN and CDR2 SYDVKM. Losses at the gene ends were 8 bases for V and 1 base for J; bases not matched to a gene: 10. CDR3: CASAPLRGENTGELFF. DNA of the CDR3: TGTGCCAGCGCCCCACTCCGGGGGGAGAACACCGGGGAGCTGTTTTTT.

As concerns this clonotype: A much larger clone sits a single nucleotide away, making a read error possible. This sequence joins TRBV6-2 or TRBV6-3 and TRBJ2-7; 9 positions match TRBD1. Germline CDR1 is MNHEY and CDR2 is SVGEGT. V lost 2 bases to trimming and J lost 2 bases; unmatched junction nucleotides: 1. This CDR3 is 14 amino acids long. The CDR3 DNA reads as TGTGCCAGCAGTTACGGACAGGGGCCCTACGAGCAGTACTTC. Residues: CASSYGQGPYEQYF.

Many counts were recorded for this clonotype. The chain couples TRBV4-3 to TRBJ2-6; the D gene could be TRBD1 or TRBD2 (5 bases each). V was clipped by 4 bases and J by 0 bases, with 13 bases between them. The CDR3 has 17 residues. Per the germline V gene, CDR1 is LGHNA and CDR2 is YSLEER. CDR3 nucleotides: TGCGCCAGCAGCCGATCGGGACCGCTCTCTGGGGCCAACGTCCTGACTTTC. Protein product: CASSRSGPLSGANVLTF.

This clonotype was detected a few times. This sequence joins TRBV28 and TRBJ2-1; possible D gene TRBD2, 5 bases. V lost 6 bases, J lost 10 bases, and 13 bases lay in between. Germline assignment: CDR1 MDHEN and CDR2 SYDVKM. The CDR3 has 12 residues. For the CDR3, the DNA is TGTGCCAGCAGCCAACTAGTCCGCGAGCAGTTCTTC. Its translation: CASSQLVREQFF. Variable domain in full (rest from reference TRBV28 and TRBJ2-1): DVKVTQSSRYLVKRTGEKVFLECVQDMDHENMFWYRQDPGLGLRLIYFSYDVKMKEKGDIPEGYSVSREKKERFSLILESASTNQTSMYLCASSQLVREQFFGPGTRLTVL.

This clonotype came up a few times. The chain joins TRBV7-9 to TRBJ2-7; D is unresolved. The CDR3 covers 13 residues. Germline-derived CDR1 and CDR2 are SEHNR and FQNEAQ (reference sequence). V shed 4 bases and J shed 5 bases, with 12 bases lying between them. The DNA for the CDR3 is TGTGCCAGCAGCTCCACACCCGACCACGAGCAGTACTTC. Its protein is CASSSTPDHEQYF.

The rearrangement joins TRBV4-1 to TRBJ1-1; D is uncertain. This CDR3 is 16 amino acids long. The germline V gene encodes CDR1 MGHRA and CDR2 YSYEKL. V gave up 3 bases and J gave up 3 bases, with 17 bases separating them. CDR3 coding DNA: TGCGCCAGCAGCCAGCCCCCAGTGGCAGAATACACTGAAGCTTTCTTT. This codes for CASSQPPVAEYTEAFF.

At least ten counts were recorded for this clonotype. J is TRBJ2-7 and V is TRBV20-1, with D possibly TRBD1 on 5 matching bases. The CDR3 is made up of 12 amino acids. CDR1 is DFQATT, CDR2 SNEGSKA, per germline (reference sequence). The V and J ends lost 6 bases and 3 bases respectively, with 12 bases between them. The CDR3 DNA sequence: TGCAGTGCCAAAGACCAGGGCTACGAGCAGTACTTC. This gives the protein CSAKDQGYEQYF.

This clonotype was recorded once. The chain links TRBV9 to TRBJ2-1, with D perhaps TRBD1 (5 bases). The V gene's germline CDR1 is SGDLS and CDR2 YYNGEE. CDR3 length: 13 amino acids. V lost 0 bases and J 9 bases, leaving 10 bases between the germline ends. CDR3 amino acids: CASSVGQGGEQFF. CDR3 sequence (DNA): TGTGCCAGCAGCGTAGGGCAGGGTGGTGAGCAGTTCTTC.

The chain carries TRBV20-1 and TRBJ2-7, with 10 bases matching TRBD2. Trimming took 1 base from V and 6 from J; bases not matched to a gene: 12. This CDR3 comprises 16 residues. Germline CDR1 DFQATT, CDR2 SNEGSKA (reference sequence). CDR3 loop: CSARGFASSGRGEQYF. DNA for the CDR3: TGCAGTGCTAGAGGATTCGCCTCTAGCGGGAGAGGCGAGCAGTACTTC.

This clonotype was seen a handful of times. The J gene is TRBJ2-3, the V gene TRBV27; D perhaps matches TRBD1 (6 bases). The V end was cut by 2 bases, the J end by 0 bases, with 18 bases between. CDR3 length equals 18 residues. Per the germline V gene, CDR1 is MNHEY and CDR2 is SMNVEV (reference sequence). CDR3 in amino acids: CASSLRGGPLPSTDTQYF. As DNA, the CDR3 is TGTGCCAGCAGTTTACGAGGGGGTCCCCTTCCTAGCACAGATACGCAGTATTTT.

This clonotype was detected a few times. Its ends do not fully match the called genes, so a read error is possible. V gene TRBV29-1 combines with J gene TRBJ2-7; D is uncertain. The CDR3 sequence is 13 residues long. The germline V gene encodes CDR1 SQVTM and CDR2 ANQGSEA. The CDR3, as DNA: TGCAGCGTTCACTACCTTACCTCCGACGAGCAGTACTTC. This encodes CSVHYLTSDEQYF.

The rearrangement uses TRBV24-1 and TRBJ2-1; D tentatively fits TRBD1 or TRBD2 (5 bases each). Germline V gene sequence: CDR1 KGHDR, CDR2 SFDVKD. Trimming stripped 0 bases from V and 8 bases from J, with 13 bases between. The CDR3 length is 15 residues. The CDR3 protein is CATSDLEGTIDEQFF. CDR3 sequence (DNA): TGTGCCACCAGTGATTTGGAAGGGACCATCGATGAGCAGTTCTTC.

This clonotype was seen ten or more times. The chain employs TRBV4-3 and TRBJ2-7; D is unresolved. This CDR3 is built from 15 residues. V lost 3 bases to trimming and J lost 3 bases, with 15 bases between them. Germline CDR1 and CDR2: LGHNA and YSLEER. DNA of the CDR3: TGCGCCAGCAGCCACTCGCGAGGAAGCCTCTACGAGCAGTACTTC. Amino acid sequence: CASSHSRGSLYEQYF.

The chain combines TRBV7-6 with TRBJ2-1; possible D gene TRBD1, 9 bases. The germline gives CDR1 SGHVS, CDR2 FNYEAQ. The CDR3 has 18 amino acids. V gave up 4 bases and J gave up 5 bases, with 24 bases separating them. CDR3 sequence (DNA): TGTGCCAGCAGCTCTAGGGGACAGGGCCTAGCGGGTAACAATGAGCAGTTCTTC. Translation gives CASSSRGQGLAGNNEQFF.

This clonotype has a handful of counts. The chain carries TRBV5-5 and TRBJ1-6, with TRBD1 identical over 12 bases. The ends lost 1 base at V and 6 bases at J; junction bases unmatched: 5. CDR1 and CDR2 from the germline V gene are SGHKS and YYEKEE (reference sequence). This CDR3 comprises 17 residues. In nucleotides, the CDR3 is TGTGCCAGCAGCTTGAGTACGGGACAGGGGGCTAATTCACCCCTCCACTTT. Amino acids: CASSLSTGQGANSPLHF.

The chain carries TRBV6-2 or TRBV6-3 and TRBJ2-1, with TRBD2 matching 7 bases. Germline trimming cut 3 bases from V and 10 bases from J; bases unmatched to any gene: 12. This CDR3 comprises 15 residues. Germline V gene data show CDR1 as MNHEY and CDR2 as SVGEGT. CDR3 loop: CASSYLGLPLSEQFF. The CDR3 region has the DNA TGTGCCAGCAGTTATTTGGGACTACCCCTTTCGGAGCAGTTCTTC.

This clonotype appeared a few times. V usage is TRBV11-1 and J usage is TRBJ2-1, with 16 bases that match TRBD2. The CDR3 length is 18 residues. V trimming: 5 bases; J trimming: 8 bases; junction bases outside the gene matches: 12. Germline values: CDR1 SGHAT, CDR2 FQDESV (reference sequence). The CDR3 reads CASSPRTGTSGGADEQFF. For the CDR3, the DNA is TGTGCCAGCAGCCCCAGGACCGGGACTAGCGGGGGGGCCGATGAGCAGTTCTTC.

This clonotype was seen many times. In nucleotides, the CDR3 is TGCAGCGTTGAACAGGGGACAGGGGGCTCTGAAGCTTTCTTT. It specifies CSVEQGTGGSEAFF. This chain links TRBV29-1 with TRBJ1-1; TRBD1 matches at 12 bases. The CDR3 is made up of 14 amino acids. Unmatched junction bases numbered 4, after V lost 2 bases and J lost 6 bases. The germline V gene has CDR1 SQVTM and CDR2 ANQGSEA.

This clonotype appeared a few times. This chain joins TRBV28 and TRBJ2-2; D call uncertain. V lost 6 bases and J 6 bases, leaving 11 bases between the germline ends. Germline V gives CDR1 MDHEN, CDR2 SYDVKM. The CDR3 contains 13 residues. The CDR3 nucleotides are TGTGCCAGCAGCCGTTACACGTCCGGGGAGCTGTTTTTT. Translation gives CASSRYTSGELFF. The full variable domain, its missing parts supplied by reference TRBV28 and TRBJ2-2, is DVKVTQSSRYLVKRTGEKVFLECVQDMDHENMFWYRQDPGLGLRLIYFSYDVKMKEKGDIPEGYSVSREKKERFSLILESASTNQTSMYLCASSRYTSGELFFGEGSRLTVL.

This clonotype has at least ten counts. J is TRBJ2-4 and V is TRBV4-2; D not resolved. V lost 3 bases, J lost 7 bases, and 22 bases lay in between. The CDR3 extends over 17 amino acids. Germline V gene data show CDR1 as LGHNA and CDR2 as YNFKEQ. The CDR3 nucleotides are TGTGCCAGCAGCCATCCTACGCTGGGCAGTTACGAGAACATTCAGTACTTC. Amino acids: CASSHPTLGSYENIQYF.

The CDR3 protein is CSVEIRATGELFF. Here the CDR3 DNA reads TGCAGCGTTGAAATCCGGGCCACCGGGGAGCTGTTTTTT. This chain joins TRBV29-1 and TRBJ2-2, with D uncertain. The CDR3 extends over 13 amino acids. Germline lookup yields CDR1 SQVTM and CDR2 ANQGSEA. The V end was cut by 2 bases, the J end by 4 bases, with 8 bases between.

This chain connects TRBV7-9 to TRBJ1-1, with 7 bases matching TRBD1. Germline V lookup: CDR1 SEHNR, CDR2 FQNEAQ (reference sequence). J lost 2 bases, V lost 1 base, and 4 bases had no gene match. The CDR3 is 15 amino acids. The CDR3 protein is CASSLESGGNTEAFF. The CDR3 region has the DNA TGTGCCAGCAGCTTAGAGTCAGGGGGAAACACTGAAGCTTTCTTT.

The chain carries TRBV29-1 and TRBJ2-1, with D hard to call. The CDR3 spans 11 residues. V shed 4 bases and J shed 5 bases, with 6 bases lying between them. CDR1 is SQVTM and CDR2 is ANQGSEA in the germline V gene. The CDR3 spells CSVGHNNEQFF. In DNA, the CDR3 is TGCAGCGTTGGACACAACAATGAGCAGTTCTTC.